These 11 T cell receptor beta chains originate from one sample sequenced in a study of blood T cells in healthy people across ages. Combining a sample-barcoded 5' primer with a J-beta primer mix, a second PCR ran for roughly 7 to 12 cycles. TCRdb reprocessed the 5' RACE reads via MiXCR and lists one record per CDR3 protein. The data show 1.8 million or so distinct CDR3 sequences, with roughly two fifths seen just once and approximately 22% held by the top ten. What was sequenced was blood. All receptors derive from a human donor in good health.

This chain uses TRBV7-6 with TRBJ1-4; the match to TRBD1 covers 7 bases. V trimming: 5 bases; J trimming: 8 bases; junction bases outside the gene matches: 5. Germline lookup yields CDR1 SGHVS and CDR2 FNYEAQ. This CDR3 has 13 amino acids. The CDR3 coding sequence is TGTGCCAGCAGCGCCCCGGGACAGGAAAAACTGTTTTTT. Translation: CASSAPGQEKLFF. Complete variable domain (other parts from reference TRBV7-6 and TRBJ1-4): GAGVSQSPRYKVTKRGQDVALRCDPISGHVSLYWYRQALGQGPEFLTYFNYEAQQDKSGLPNDRFSAERPEGSISTLTIQRTEQRDSAMYRCASSAPGQEKLFFGSGTQLSVL.

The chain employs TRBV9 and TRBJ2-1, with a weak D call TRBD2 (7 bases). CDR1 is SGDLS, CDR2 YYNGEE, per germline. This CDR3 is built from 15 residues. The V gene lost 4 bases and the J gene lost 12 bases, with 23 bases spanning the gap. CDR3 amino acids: CASSRGAEKVIGQFF. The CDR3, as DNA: TGTGCCAGCAGCCGGGGGGCAGAGAAGGTCATCGGGCAGTTCTTC.

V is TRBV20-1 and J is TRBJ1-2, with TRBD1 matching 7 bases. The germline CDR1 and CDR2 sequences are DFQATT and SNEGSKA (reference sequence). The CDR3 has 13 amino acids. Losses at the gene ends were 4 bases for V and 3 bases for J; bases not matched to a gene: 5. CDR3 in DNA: TGCAGTGCTAAGGACAGGACCGACTATGGCTACACCTTC. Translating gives CSAKDRTDYGYTF.

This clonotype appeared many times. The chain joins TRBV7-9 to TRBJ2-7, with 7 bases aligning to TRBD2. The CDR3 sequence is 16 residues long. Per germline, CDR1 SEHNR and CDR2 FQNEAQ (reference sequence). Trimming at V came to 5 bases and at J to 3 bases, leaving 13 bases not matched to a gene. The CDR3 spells CASSLPGGGHGYEQYF. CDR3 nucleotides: TGTGCCAGCAGCCTCCCCGGGGGAGGGCATGGCTACGAGCAGTACTTC. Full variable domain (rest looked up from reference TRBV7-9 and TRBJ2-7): DTGVSQNPRHKITKRGQNVTFRCDPISEHNRLYWYRQTLGQGPEFLTYFQNEAQLEKSRLLSDRFSAERPKGSFSTLEIQRTEQGDSAMYLCASSLPGGGHGYEQYFGPGTRLTVT.

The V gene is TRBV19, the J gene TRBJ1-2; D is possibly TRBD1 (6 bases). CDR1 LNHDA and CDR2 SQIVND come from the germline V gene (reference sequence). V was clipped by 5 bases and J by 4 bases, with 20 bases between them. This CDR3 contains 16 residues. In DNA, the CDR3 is TGTGCCAGTAGTCCCGGAAGGGGGGCAGTCTTCTATGGCTACACCTTC. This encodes CASSPGRGAVFYGYTF.

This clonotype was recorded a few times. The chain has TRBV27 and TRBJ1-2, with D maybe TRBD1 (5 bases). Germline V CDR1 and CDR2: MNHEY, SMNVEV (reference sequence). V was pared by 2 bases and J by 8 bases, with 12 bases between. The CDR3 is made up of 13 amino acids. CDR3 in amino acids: CASSLVWDDGYTF. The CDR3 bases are TGTGCCAGCAGTTTAGTTTGGGACGACGGCTACACCTTC.

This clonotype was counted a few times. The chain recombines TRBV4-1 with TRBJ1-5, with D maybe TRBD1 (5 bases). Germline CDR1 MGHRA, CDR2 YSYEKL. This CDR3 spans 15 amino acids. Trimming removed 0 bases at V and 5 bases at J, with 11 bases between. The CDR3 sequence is CASSQDGVGDQPQHF. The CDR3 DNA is TGCGCCAGCAGCCAAGATGGGGTAGGGGATCAGCCCCAGCATTTT.

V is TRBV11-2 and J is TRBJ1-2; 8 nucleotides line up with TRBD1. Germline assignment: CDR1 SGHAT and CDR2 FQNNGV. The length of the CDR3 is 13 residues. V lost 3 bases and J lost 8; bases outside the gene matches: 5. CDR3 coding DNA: TGTGCCAGCAGCTTCGGGACAGGAGAAGGCTACACCTTC. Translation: CASSFGTGEGYTF.

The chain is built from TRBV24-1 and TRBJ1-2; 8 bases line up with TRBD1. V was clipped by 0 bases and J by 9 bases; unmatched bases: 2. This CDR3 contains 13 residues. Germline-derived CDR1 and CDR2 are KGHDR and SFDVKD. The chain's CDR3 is CATSDLDRGSYTF. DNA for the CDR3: TGTGCCACCAGTGATTTGGACAGGGGTAGCTACACCTTC.

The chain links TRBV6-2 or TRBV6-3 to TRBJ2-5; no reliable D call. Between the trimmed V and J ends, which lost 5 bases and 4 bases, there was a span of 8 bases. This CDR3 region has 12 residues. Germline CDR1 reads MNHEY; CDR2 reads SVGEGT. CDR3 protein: CASSRLLETQYF. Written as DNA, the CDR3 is TGTGCCAGCAGTCGTCTTTTAGAGACCCAGTACTTC.

The CDR3 DNA follows: TGTGCCAGCAGCCCCTCGGGGGGCGTAAGCTCTGGGGCCAACGTCCTGACTTTC. This encodes CASSPSGGVSSGANVLTF. The V gene is TRBV11-1, the J gene TRBJ2-6; possible D gene TRBD2, 7 bases. The germline V gene has CDR1 SGHAT and CDR2 FQDESV (reference sequence). The V end lost 5 bases, the J end lost 0 bases, and 17 bases lay between the germline ends. The length of the CDR3 is 18 residues. The whole variable domain, remainder taken from reference TRBV11-1 and TRBJ2-6, is EAEVAQSPRYKITEKSQAVAFWCDPISGHATLYWYRQILGQGPELLVQFQDESVVDDSQLPKDRFSAERLKGVDSTLKIQPAELGDSAMYLCASSPSGGVSSGANVLTFGAGSRLTVL.